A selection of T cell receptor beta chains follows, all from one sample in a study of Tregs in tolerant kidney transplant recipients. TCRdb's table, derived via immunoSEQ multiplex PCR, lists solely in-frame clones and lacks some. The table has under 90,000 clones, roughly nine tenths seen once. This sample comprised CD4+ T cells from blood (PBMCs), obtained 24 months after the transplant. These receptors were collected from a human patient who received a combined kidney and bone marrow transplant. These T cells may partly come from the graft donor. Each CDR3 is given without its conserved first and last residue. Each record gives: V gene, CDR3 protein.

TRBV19	ASSRPSRSEKLF
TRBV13	ASSLGGWMTDPSIMNTEAF
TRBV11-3	ASSLDLGTGDGYT
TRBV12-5	ASGLVPGTASRYGYT
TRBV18	ASSPGLAGVTDTQY
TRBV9	ASSVDGGRAYNEQF
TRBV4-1	ASSHRTSGVADTQY
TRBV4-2	ASSQGGSADTQY
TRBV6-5	ASSYRILAGGHEQF
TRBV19	ASSIRLGRSLEAF
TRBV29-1	SGKQGAGTFNEKLF
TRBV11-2	ASSLDRVGGSNQPQH
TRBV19	ASSTGPGRGIEQF
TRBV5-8	ASSLGKSPLH